The entry that follows covers one T cell receptor (beta chain) sequence. The repertoire was sequenced with immunoSEQ multiplex PCR; TCRdb's copy has only in-frame clones and lacks some. Of under 350,000 clones in the sample, roughly 85% are singletons; the top ten hold about 4.2%. These data originate in a study of blood T cell repertoires in COVID-19. About the study: Donors in the United States, Italy and Spain gave samples during acute or convalescent COVID-19. The cDNA or gDNA used as material had been derived from T cells, B-cell-depleted T cells, or PBMCs.

Unmatched junction bases numbered 9, after V lost 4 bases and J lost 4 bases. Germline V gene sequence: CDR1 SGHDT, CDR2 YYEEEE. This CDR3 spans 15 amino acids. Participants, roughly 18 to 89 years old, spanned 24 US areas. Clinical history reported by participants formed the basis on which cohorts were assigned. The gene calls are TRBV5-6 and TRBJ1-2, with 8 positions matching TRBD1. This clonotype was obtained from a woman aged 40 to 55 with acute COVID-19. The sample comprised PBMCs or T cells enriched from blood (not recorded which). CDR3 sequence: CASSGIQTGAYGYTF. In DNA, the CDR3 is TGTGCCAGCAGCGGCATCCAGACAGGGGCCTATGGCTACACCTTC.